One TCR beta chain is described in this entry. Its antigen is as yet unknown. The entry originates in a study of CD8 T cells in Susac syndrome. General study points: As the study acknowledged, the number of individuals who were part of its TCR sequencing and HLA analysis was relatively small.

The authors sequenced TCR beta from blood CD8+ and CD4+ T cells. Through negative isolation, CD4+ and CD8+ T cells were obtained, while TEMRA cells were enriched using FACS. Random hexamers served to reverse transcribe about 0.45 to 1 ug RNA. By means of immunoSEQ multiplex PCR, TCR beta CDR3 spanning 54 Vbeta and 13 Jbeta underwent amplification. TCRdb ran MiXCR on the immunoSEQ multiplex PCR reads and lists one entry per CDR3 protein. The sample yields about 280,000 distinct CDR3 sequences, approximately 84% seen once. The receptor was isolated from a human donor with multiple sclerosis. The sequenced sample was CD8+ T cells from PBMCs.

The DNA for the CDR3 is TGCGCCAGCAGCCAAGATCCGAACCTAGGGGAAAAACTGTTTTTT. This gives the protein CASSQDPNLGEKLFF. This chain connects TRBV4-1 to TRBJ1-4; D call uncertain. V was trimmed by 0 bases and J by 8 bases, leaving 13 bases between them. The CDR3 consists of 15 residues. Germline values: CDR1 MGHRA, CDR2 YSYEKL.